The 18 T cell receptor beta chains in this list originate from one sample, sequenced in a study of beta chain features in type 1 diabetes. Study-wide findings and caveats: Patients with Type 1 diabetes showed moderately but significantly shorter TCRB CDR3s in all four CD4+ subsets.

These TCRs' antigens remain unknown. Isolated RNA was reverse transcribed in full, so expressed TCRB transcripts were sequenced. Profiled with immunoSEQ multiplex PCR; TCRdb holds only in-frame clones, not every one. The data show around 710,000 clones, with roughly 12% seen just once and more than 0.1% held by the top ten. The sample taken for sequencing was naive CD4+ T cells from blood. The receptors derive from a man aged 30 to 45 with type 1 diabetes.

This chain joins TRBV9 and TRBJ2-3; 7 bases map to TRBD2. CDR1 and CDR2 from the germline V gene are SGDLS and YYNGEE. With 0 bases clipped from V and 6 bases from J, the junction kept 13 bases outside the gene matches. The CDR3 sequence is 17 residues long. The CDR3 loop is CASSVAASGLPGDTQYF. In DNA, the CDR3 is TGTGCCAGCAGCGTAGCGGCTAGCGGACTCCCAGGCGATACGCAGTATTTT. Full variable domain (remainder filled in from reference TRBV9 and TRBJ2-3): DSGVTQTPKHLITATGQRVTLRCSPRSGDLSVYWYQQSLDQGLQFLIQYYNGEERAKGNILERFSAQQFPDLHSELNLSSLELGDSALYFCASSVAASGLPGDTQYFGPGTRLTVL.

This clone has just a few counts. The chain has TRBV7-2 and TRBJ2-5, with D hard to call. This CDR3 region has 14 residues. V lost 2 bases, J lost 1 base, and 8 bases lay in between. The V gene's germline CDR1 is SGHTA and CDR2 FQGNSA. In DNA form, the CDR3 reads TGTGCCAGCAGCTTACGGTCGGGCCAAGAGACCCAGTACTTC. It translates to CASSLRSGQETQYF.

In its sample, this clone was seen once. The chain combines TRBV9 with TRBJ2-7; D call uncertain. V was clipped by 2 bases and J by 2 bases, with 14 bases between them. This CDR3 has 15 residues. CDR1 and CDR2 from the germline V gene are SGDLS and YYNGEE. The CDR3 loop reads CASSVGWAQPYEQYF. DNA for the CDR3: TGTGCCAGCAGCGTGGGGTGGGCCCAACCCTACGAGCAGTACTTC. Together with reference TRBV9 and TRBJ2-7, the CDR3 gives the full variable domain: DSGVTQTPKHLITATGQRVTLRCSPRSGDLSVYWYQQSLDQGLQFLIQYYNGEERAKGNILERFSAQQFPDLHSELNLSSLELGDSALYFCASSVGWAQPYEQYFGPGTRLTVT.

The V call is TRBV10-3, the J call TRBJ2-3; D gene ambiguous. The germline V gene encodes CDR1 ENHRY and CDR2 SYGVKD. The CDR3 length is 9 residues. Trimming took off 8 bases at V and 6 bases at J, with 3 bases between the two ends. DNA for the CDR3: TGTGCCATCGGGGATACGCAGTATTTT. Residues: CAIGDTQYF.

This clone was seen a few times. This sequence joins TRBV5-1 and TRBJ1-3; TRBD1 matches 8 bases. The ends lost 8 bases at V and 2 bases at J; junction bases unmatched: 12. Germline V gene lookup returns CDR1 SGHRS and CDR2 YFSETQ. There are 16 residues in the CDR3. This CDR3 reads CARIPAGGFTGNTIYF. CDR3 in DNA: TGCGCCAGAATACCCGCAGGGGGCTTTACTGGAAACACCATATATTTT.

This clone showed up just a few times. The genes are TRBV7-2 and TRBJ1-1, with TRBD1 identical over 8 bases. The CDR3 is made up of 15 amino acids. Looked up from germline, CDR1 is SGHTA and CDR2 is FQGNSA. Trimming cost V 4 bases and J 4 bases; bases outside gene matches: 8. CDR3 region: CASSSMTGVGTEAFF. In DNA, the CDR3 is TGTGCCAGCAGCTCGATGACAGGGGTTGGCACTGAAGCTTTCTTT.

This clone appeared a few times. J is TRBJ1-5 and V is TRBV12-5; the D gene is possibly TRBD1 (5 bases). CDR1 is LGHNT, CDR2 FRNRAP, per germline. The germline V and J ends were trimmed by 5 bases and 0 bases, with 17 bases remaining between them. CDR3 length equals 17 residues. This chain's CDR3 is CASGPGDASSSNQPQHF. The CDR3 coding sequence is TGTGCTAGTGGTCCCGGGGACGCGAGCAGTAGCAATCAGCCCCAGCATTTT.

V and J are TRBV19 and TRBJ2-1, with D possibly being TRBD2 (5 bases). V lost 0 bases, J lost 2 bases, and 8 bases lay in between. This CDR3 has 15 amino acids. Germline V gives CDR1 LNHDA, CDR2 SQIVND (reference sequence). The CDR3 here is CASSIESGTYNEQFF. The CDR3 DNA follows: TGTGCCAGTAGTATAGAAAGCGGCACCTACAATGAGCAGTTCTTC.

This clone came up a few times. The genes are TRBV7-2 and TRBJ2-3; the D is unclear. The germline CDR1 and CDR2 sequences are SGHTA and FQGNSA. V was trimmed by 2 bases and J by 2 bases, leaving 5 bases between them. This CDR3 spans 13 amino acids. CDR3: CASSLIDTDTQYF. The CDR3 coding sequence is TGTGCCAGCAGCTTAATAGACACAGATACGCAGTATTTT.

This clone has more than one count but fewer than ten. The rearrangement joins TRBV9 to TRBJ2-6; 10 bases agree with TRBD1. With 4 bases clipped from V and 0 bases from J, the junction kept 7 bases outside the gene matches. Germline V gene sequence: CDR1 SGDLS, CDR2 YYNGEE. The length of the CDR3 is 18 residues. The CDR3: CASSSLGQGSSGANVLTF. In nucleotides, the CDR3 is TGTGCCAGCAGCTCCCTGGGACAGGGGAGCTCTGGGGCCAACGTCCTGACTTTC. Drawing the rest from reference TRBV9 and TRBJ2-6, the complete variable domain is DSGVTQTPKHLITATGQRVTLRCSPRSGDLSVYWYQQSLDQGLQFLIQYYNGEERAKGNILERFSAQQFPDLHSELNLSSLELGDSALYFCASSSLGQGSSGANVLTFGAGSRLTVL.

The chain couples TRBV7-3 to TRBJ1-1, with 7 positions matching TRBD1. Germline CDR1 and CDR2: SGHTA and FQGTGA. CDR3 length: 14 residues. J lost 13 bases, V lost 3 bases, and 14 bases had no gene match. This CDR3 reads CASSFGGTAQKLFF. In DNA form, the CDR3 reads TGTGCCAGCAGCTTTGGTGGGACAGCCCAGAAGCTTTTCTTT.

This clone was seen only a few times. The chain has TRBV5-6 and TRBJ1-6, with D possibly being TRBD1 (5 bases). The CDR3 contains 16 residues. Per the germline V gene, CDR1 is SGHDT and CDR2 is YYEEEE. Trimming stripped 0 bases from V and 9 bases from J, with 16 bases between. This CDR3 reads CASSLEGLPGVSPLHF. The CDR3 DNA sequence: TGTGCCAGCAGCTTGGAGGGGTTGCCGGGGGTTTCACCCCTCCACTTT.

This chain joins TRBV6-5 and TRBJ1-1, with D possibly TRBD1 on 6 matching bases. CDR1 is MNHEY and CDR2 is SVGAGI in the germline V gene. The CDR3 length is 15 residues. Deletions cut 0 bases from V and 3 bases from J, with 11 bases between. The CDR3 region is CASSYSNQGHTEAFF. DNA for the CDR3: TGTGCCAGCAGTTACTCTAATCAGGGGCACACTGAAGCTTTCTTT.

Concerning this clone itself: The sample contains more than one DNA sequence encoding this CDR3. The rearrangement uses TRBV18 and TRBJ2-5; tentatively, D is TRBD1 or TRBD2 (7 bases each). V was cut by 3 bases and J by 3 bases, with 11 bases left in between. This CDR3 contains 14 residues. Germline CDR1 reads KGHSH; CDR2 reads LQKENI. CDR3 DNA: TGTGCCAGCTCACCCCAGGGGGGGGAAGAGACCCAGTACTTC. The encoded protein is CASSPQGGEETQYF.

The rearrangement links TRBV5-4 to TRBJ1-2; D not certain. The CDR3 consists of 15 residues. V was trimmed by 4 bases and J by 8 bases, leaving 21 bases between them. Germline V lookup: CDR1 SGHNT, CDR2 YYREEE (reference sequence). DNA of the CDR3: TGTGCCAGCAGCCCGGCAGAGGACCCTCAAAACGGCTACACCTTC. Translated: CASSPAEDPQNGYTF.

The rearrangement uses TRBV10-3 and TRBJ2-7; D might be TRBD2 (5 bases). V shed 11 bases and J shed 3 bases, with 11 bases lying between them. The CDR3 is 11 amino acids. Germline-derived CDR1 and CDR2 are ENHRY and SYGVKD. CDR3 sequence (DNA): TGTGCCTCCCGGACTCTCTACGAGCAGTACTTC. Protein sequence: CASRTLYEQYF.

The J gene is TRBJ2-1, the V gene TRBV29-1, with 7 bases that match TRBD1. V shed 7 bases, J shed 7 bases, and the junction held 10 bases outside the gene matches. Per the germline V gene, CDR1 is SQVTM and CDR2 is ANQGSEA. This CDR3 contains 13 residues. The chain's CDR3 is CSAKGAHINEQFF. The CDR3 coding sequence is TGCAGCGCAAAGGGGGCGCATATAAATGAGCAGTTCTTC.

In its sample, this clone was seen a few times. The rearrangement links TRBV2 to TRBJ1-1, with no clear D. Germline V CDR1 and CDR2: SNHLY, FYNNEI. With 4 bases removed from V and 1 base from J, the gap between germline ends came to 7 bases. The CDR3 totals 13 residues. The CDR3 region has the DNA TGTGCCAGCAGTGCCAGCGGGAACACTGAAGCTTTCTTT. This gives the protein CASSASGNTEAFF.